The entry below gives a single T cell receptor (beta chain) sequence along with its context. The sample comes from a study of shared clonotypes between healthy human individuals. Study as a whole: Three plates each covered CD4 naive and memory; CD8 naive two, CD8 memory one.

The protocol was immunoSEQ multiplex PCR, while the TCRdb copy is restricted to in-frame clones and leaves out a portion. Of about 2 million clones listed, 85% to 95% were seen once; the top ten hold about 0.13%. CDR1 MNHEY and CDR2 SMNVEV come from the germline V gene (reference sequence). The CDR3 has 16 amino acids. Trimming took 5 bases from V and 1 from J, leaving 18 bases between them. The rearrangement links TRBV27 to TRBJ2-7; maybe TRBD1 (5 bases). The TCR comes from a man younger than 35 in good health. The sequencing input was naive CD4+ T cells sorted from blood. Subset given: CD45RA+ positively selected. The CDR3 protein is CASSRTPGPGSYEQYF. CDR3 in DNA: TGTGCCAGCAGTCGAACCCCAGGGCCTGGGTCCTACGAGCAGTACTTC.